These T cell receptor beta chains were read from a single sample in a study of OX40 agonist ivuxolimab in advanced cancers. The repertoire was sequenced with immunoSEQ multiplex PCR; TCRdb's copy has only in-frame clones and lacks some. The sample consists of around 75,000 clones, about nine tenths of them appearing once. Material: CD4+ or CD8+ T cells sorted from blood, obtained in a trial of the OX40 agonist ivuxolimab. These receptors all come from an adult with an advanced solid tumor such as melanoma, head and neck, liver or kidney cancer. Each CDR3 is given without its conserved first and last residue. The size of a clone is reported for some rows only, either as once, few or many, or as a class for expanded clones.

v_call: TRBV7-6; clone_size: once; j_call: TRBJ2-7; cdr3_aa: ASSLGDSYEQY
v_call: TRBV6-6; clone_size: once; j_call: TRBJ1-1; cdr3_aa: ASSYDRGNTEAF
v_call: TRBV29-1; clone_size: .; j_call: TRBJ2-1; cdr3_aa: SVETPGSSDNEQF
v_call: TRBV11-2; clone_size: .; j_call: TRBJ2-6; cdr3_aa: ASSPTNGANVLT
v_call: TRBV27; clone_size: .; j_call: TRBJ2-1; cdr3_aa: ASSPPLIGINEQF
v_call: TRBV4-2; clone_size: .; j_call: TRBJ1-5; cdr3_aa: ASSQDGIGRNQPQH
v_call: TRBV6-1; clone_size: .; j_call: TRBJ2-7; cdr3_aa: ASSKEGRTTYEQY
v_call: TRBV6-6; clone_size: .; j_call: TRBJ2-6; cdr3_aa: ATPGDSGANVLT
v_call: TRBV2; clone_size: .; j_call: TRBJ1-1; cdr3_aa: ASSGQVANTEAF
v_call: TRBV14; clone_size: .; j_call: TRBJ2-3; cdr3_aa: ASSFFSGYQLADTQY
v_call: TRBV18; clone_size: .; j_call: TRBJ2-3; cdr3_aa: ASSPDYLAGDTQY
v_call: TRBV29-1; clone_size: .; j_call: TRBJ1-1; cdr3_aa: SVEGNVRGTEAF
v_call: TRBV4-1; clone_size: once; j_call: TRBJ2-7; cdr3_aa: ASSPTSGRREQY
v_call: TRBV21-1; clone_size: .; j_call: TRBJ2-2; cdr3_aa: ASSRPPWGSGSAGELF
v_call: TRBV4-1; clone_size: once; j_call: TRBJ2-3; cdr3_aa: ASSQGRDVVTQY
v_call: TRBV30; clone_size: .; j_call: TRBJ2-5; cdr3_aa: AGKPWGRLRETQY
v_call: TRBV7-2; clone_size: .; j_call: TRBJ1-2; cdr3_aa: ASSFWERGGYT
v_call: TRBV11-2; clone_size: .; j_call: TRBJ1-4; cdr3_aa: ASSLAGQGDEKLF
v_call: TRBV19; clone_size: .; j_call: TRBJ1-5; cdr3_aa: ASSAQGAGSQPQH
v_call: TRBV18; clone_size: once; j_call: TRBJ2-7; cdr3_aa: ASSPAGASEQY
v_call: TRBV13; clone_size: .; j_call: TRBJ1-3; cdr3_aa: ASSSRTGGGGNTIY
v_call: TRBV28; clone_size: .; j_call: TRBJ2-1; cdr3_aa: ASSSPGRGVEQF
v_call: TRBV7-6; clone_size: .; j_call: TRBJ2-7; cdr3_aa: ASSLSASYEQY
v_call: TRBV11-3; clone_size: .; j_call: TRBJ2-7; cdr3_aa: ASSFRGGGPYEQY
v_call: TRBV21-1; clone_size: .; j_call: TRBJ2-7; cdr3_aa: ASSAKCRGTPQSAAGLPYEQY
v_call: TRBV28; clone_size: .; j_call: TRBJ1-5; cdr3_aa: ASSFPGTGDVLKPQH
v_call: TRBV11-1; clone_size: .; j_call: TRBJ1-4; cdr3_aa: ASSLGVGEKLF
v_call: TRBV15; clone_size: .; j_call: TRBJ1-6; cdr3_aa: ATSRDPSGDSPLH
v_call: TRBV5-1; clone_size: .; j_call: TRBJ2-5; cdr3_aa: ASTLRGEETQY
v_call: TRBV27; clone_size: .; j_call: TRBJ1-1; cdr3_aa: ASSSSGGTEAF
v_call: TRBV6-1; clone_size: .; j_call: TRBJ1-2; cdr3_aa: ASSDQRVRNYGYT
v_call: TRBV4-1; clone_size: .; j_call: TRBJ2-5; cdr3_aa: ASSRRTSAEETQY
v_call: TRBV19; clone_size: once; j_call: TRBJ1-5; cdr3_aa: ASSIRFGQGKHQPQH
v_call: TRBV10-3; clone_size: few; j_call: TRBJ1-2; cdr3_aa: AISAPTGPYGYT
v_call: TRBV5-1; clone_size: .; j_call: TRBJ2-7; cdr3_aa: ASSLGLAGDSDEQY
v_call: TRBV28; clone_size: .; j_call: TRBJ2-2; cdr3_aa: ASSLGTGGSGELF
v_call: TRBV7-2; clone_size: .; j_call: TRBJ2-5; cdr3_aa: ASSSDTNQETQY
v_call: TRBV6-6; clone_size: .; j_call: TRBJ1-2; cdr3_aa: ASSQWGQFYGYT
v_call: TRBV10-3; clone_size: .; j_call: TRBJ2-3; cdr3_aa: AISVLDTQY
v_call: TRBV6-1; clone_size: .; j_call: TRBJ1-2; cdr3_aa: ASRATDHNYGYT
v_call: TRBV2; clone_size: .; j_call: TRBJ1-1; cdr3_aa: ASSEGRSRYTEAF
v_call: TRBV18; clone_size: once; j_call: TRBJ1-2; cdr3_aa: ASSPQTPGQGQGYGYT
v_call: TRBV2; clone_size: .; j_call: TRBJ1-5; cdr3_aa: ASSGIQWGMSNQPQH
v_call: TRBV5-1; clone_size: .; j_call: TRBJ1-4; cdr3_aa: ASSLAREINEKLF
v_call: TRBV7-9; clone_size: .; j_call: TRBJ2-3; cdr3_aa: ASSSGGGQRTDTQY
v_call: TRBV25-1; clone_size: .; j_call: TRBJ2-5; cdr3_aa: ASRVLETQY
v_call: TRBV12-5; clone_size: .; j_call: TRBJ1-6; cdr3_aa: ASGLVREPLTLH
v_call: TRBV7-8; clone_size: .; j_call: TRBJ2-7; cdr3_aa: ASSLVPSAVTYEQY